The 32 T cell receptor beta chains below were found in one sample sequenced in a study of control samples from healthy donors and cancer patients. Using immunoSEQ multiplex PCR, the repertoire was profiled, and TCRdb retains in-frame clones only, with some absent. This sample has about 22,000 clones, with approximately 80% found just once. The sequencing input was PBMCs. Receptor source: a man in his sixties with head and neck cancer.

For the CDR3, the DNA is TGTGCCAGCACCCGGACGTCTGCTGAAGCTTTCTTT. Translation gives CASTRTSAEAFF. This rearrangement joins TRBV7-2 to TRBJ1-1; D unclear. Trimming took off 7 bases at V and 6 bases at J, with 12 bases between the two ends. Germline V gene lookup returns CDR1 SGHTA and CDR2 FQGNSA. There are 12 residues in the CDR3.

The chain carries TRBV2 and TRBJ2-2; 7 positions agree with TRBD2. CDR1 is SNHLY and CDR2 is FYNNEI in the germline V gene. The CDR3 is 13 residues long. J was trimmed by 12 bases and V by 4 bases; bases with no gene match: 8. This CDR3 reads CASSVGTNPKLFF. CDR3 sequence (DNA): TGTGCCAGCAGTGTAGGGACTAACCCAAAGCTGTTTTTT.

Of note for this clone: A read error may account for a junction end that differs from germline. This chain connects TRBV7-7 to TRBJ2-5; D possibly uses TRBD1 or TRBD2 (5 bases each). CDR3 size: 16 residues. CDR1 is SSHAT, CDR2 FNYEAQ, per germline (reference sequence). The DNA for the CDR3 is TGTGCTAGCAGCCCCGGGGCCGTGGGGGAAGGCGTCATTCTTTACTTC. Protein sequence: CASSPGAVGEGVILYF.

The chain couples TRBV12-3 or TRBV12-4 to TRBJ1-4, with D unresolved. Between the trimmed V and J ends, which lost 4 bases and 14 bases, there was a span of 11 bases. The CDR3 has 11 amino acids. The CDR3 sequence is CASSSRGPLFF. The CDR3 DNA reads as TGTGCCAGCAGTTCGAGAGGCCCTCTGTTTTTT.

This chain links TRBV27 with TRBJ2-7; 7 bases fit TRBD2. CDR3 length equals 17 residues. Looked up from germline, CDR1 is MNHEY and CDR2 is SMNVEV (reference sequence). V dropped 5 bases and J dropped 2; count of bases not matched to a gene: 15. CDR3 bases: TGTGCCAGCAGTCAACTTCCCCGACTAAGCGGGGCCTACGAGCAGTACTTC. It is translated as CASSQLPRLSGAYEQYF.

This chain connects TRBV9 to TRBJ2-7; TRBD2 is a possible D gene (6 bases). Germline V lookup: CDR1 SGDLS, CDR2 YYNGEE. The CDR3 has 14 residues. V was cut by 2 bases and J by 6 bases, with 15 bases left in between. The CDR3 spells CASSVTDRGGEQYF. The DNA of the CDR3 is TGTGCCAGCAGCGTGACCGATAGGGGAGGCGAGCAGTACTTC. Full variable domain (missing parts from reference TRBV9 and TRBJ2-7): DSGVTQTPKHLITATGQRVTLRCSPRSGDLSVYWYQQSLDQGLQFLIQYYNGEERAKGNILERFSAQQFPDLHSELNLSSLELGDSALYFCASSVTDRGGEQYFGPGTRLTVT.

J is TRBJ2-7 and V is TRBV5-1; 8 bases are a match to TRBD1. Trimming removed 0 bases from V and 2 bases from J; junction bases left unmatched: 1. Looked up from germline, CDR1 is SGHRS and CDR2 is YFSETQ. The CDR3 is 14 residues long. The CDR3 here is CASSLGDRTYEQYF. DNA for the CDR3: TGCGCCAGCAGCTTGGGGGACAGGACCTACGAGCAGTACTTC.

The chain employs TRBV2 and TRBJ2-7, with unresolved D. Trimming took 3 bases from V and 0 from J, leaving 9 bases between them. This CDR3 comprises 14 residues. Germline CDR1 and CDR2: SNHLY and FYNNEI. CDR3 sequence reads: CASSDWALSYEQYF. In nucleotides, the CDR3 is TGTGCCAGCAGTGACTGGGCCCTCTCCTACGAGCAGTACTTC.

The V gene is TRBV9, the J gene TRBJ1-2; 7 nucleotides match TRBD1. Germline V lookup: CDR1 SGDLS, CDR2 YYNGEE. There are 17 residues in the CDR3. V gave up 0 bases and J gave up 2 bases; unmatched junction bases: 10. The CDR3 nucleotides read TGTGCCAGCAGCGTAGAGGGGGGACAGCCAGGAAACTATGGCTACACCTTC. Translated: CASSVEGGQPGNYGYTF.

The chain recombines TRBV19 with TRBJ2-7; D not certain. The CDR3 covers 14 residues. The germline CDR1 and CDR2 sequences are LNHDA and SQIVND (reference sequence). V dropped 3 bases and J dropped 6 bases, with 15 bases sitting between them. The CDR3: CASSITGYRREQYF. The CDR3 region has the DNA TGTGCCAGTAGTATTACCGGCTATCGGCGCGAGCAGTACTTC.

This clone was seen a few times. The genes are TRBV2 and TRBJ2-7; TRBD2 agrees at 14 bases. The CDR3 sequence is 14 residues long. V lost 6 bases, J lost 7 bases, and 5 bases stayed unmatched. The germline V gene encodes CDR1 SNHLY and CDR2 FYNNEI. The CDR3 DNA sequence: TGTGCCAGCAGCGGGACTAGCGGGGGAGGAGAGCAGTACTTC. It codes for CASSGTSGGGEQYF.

The chain has TRBV6-5 and TRBJ1-1, with 11 bases identical to TRBD1. V lost 4 bases, J lost 4 bases, and 5 bases stayed unmatched. Germline CDR1 MNHEY, CDR2 SVGAGI. The CDR3 has 15 residues. CDR3 sequence (DNA): TGTGCCAGCAGTTTTTGGACAGGGGGCTTCACTGAAGCTTTCTTT. Amino acid sequence: CASSFWTGGFTEAFF.

The sample holds a few counts of this clone. The V call is TRBV5-1, the J call TRBJ1-5; unclear D gene. The CDR3 is 13 amino acids. Germline V gives CDR1 SGHRS, CDR2 YFSETQ. The V and J ends lost 6 bases and 7 bases respectively, with 14 bases between them. In DNA form, the CDR3 reads TGCGCCAGCACCGGAGCCCCGGGGCAGCCCCAGCATTTT. Translated, it gives CASTGAPGQPQHF.

V usage is TRBV6-1 and J usage is TRBJ2-6; TRBD1 is a possible D gene (6 bases). V shed 1 base and J shed 2 bases, with 6 bases lying between them. Germline V gene data show CDR1 as MNHNS and CDR2 as SASEGT. The CDR3 extends over 15 amino acids. The CDR3 DNA sequence: TGTGCCAGCAGTGAAGGGACAGCTGGGGCCAACGTCCTGACTTTC. Protein product: CASSEGTAGANVLTF.

The count of this clone is one. This chain connects TRBV11-2 to TRBJ2-5; D gene unclear. CDR1 is SGHAT and CDR2 is FQNNGV in the germline V gene. Trimming pared 4 bases from V and 4 bases from J, leaving 7 bases between. The CDR3 runs 12 residues. This chain's CDR3 is CASSSHRETQYF. In DNA form, the CDR3 reads TGTGCCAGCAGCTCCCACCGAGAGACCCAGTACTTC.

V gene TRBV11-2 combines with J gene TRBJ1-2; 12 bases map to TRBD1. This CDR3 comprises 15 residues. Per the germline V gene, CDR1 is SGHAT and CDR2 is FQNNGV. J gave up 7 bases and V 5 bases, and 8 bases lay outside the gene matches. CDR3 coding DNA: TGTGCCAGCAGCCCCATGGGACAGGGGGCTTTTGGCTACACCTTC. Its translation is CASSPMGQGAFGYTF. The complete variable domain, with remaining parts taken from reference TRBV11-2 and TRBJ1-2, reads EAGVAQSPRYKIIEKRQSVAFWCNPISGHATLYWYQQILGQGPKLLIQFQNNGVVDDSQLPKDRFSAERLKGVDSTLKIQPAKLEDSAVYLCASSPMGQGAFGYTFGSGTRLTVV.

The V and J genes are TRBV9 and TRBJ2-7; no reliable D call. Germline CDR1 reads SGDLS; CDR2 reads YYNGEE. The CDR3 spans 12 residues. V was shortened by 5 bases and J by 1 base, with 7 bases between the two germline ends. The CDR3 spells CASSGESYEQYF. As DNA, the CDR3 is TGTGCCAGCAGTGGAGAGTCCTACGAGCAGTACTTC.

The V and J genes are TRBV15 and TRBJ1-3; 7 positions agree with TRBD1. From germline, CDR1 is LNHNV and CDR2 YYDKDF (reference sequence). The ends lost 9 bases at V and 2 bases at J; junction bases unmatched: 7. This CDR3 has 14 amino acids. The CDR3 region is CATRQGRAGNTIYF. The CDR3 DNA follows: TGTGCCACAAGACAGGGAAGGGCTGGAAACACCATATATTTT.

This rearrangement joins TRBV6-1 to TRBJ1-1; a possible D gene is TRBD1 (5 bases). Looked up from germline, CDR1 is MNHNS and CDR2 is SASEGT. This CDR3 is 13 amino acids long. Trimming removed 2 bases from V and 8 bases from J, with 12 bases in between. CDR3 sequence reads: CASSEYGGREAFF. As DNA, the CDR3 is TGTGCCAGCAGTGAATACGGGGGTCGGGAAGCTTTCTTT.

The chain uses TRBV5-1 and TRBJ2-1; 14 bases align to TRBD2. Germline trimming cut 4 bases from V and 4 bases from J; bases unmatched to any gene: 4. The V gene's germline CDR1 is SGHRS and CDR2 YFSETQ. The CDR3 covers 16 residues. In DNA form, the CDR3 reads TGCGCCAGCAGCGAGGGACTAGCGGGGGTTTACAATGAGCAGTTCTTC. Residues: CASSEGLAGVYNEQFF.

The chain combines TRBV7-8 with TRBJ2-2; no firm D call. Germline V lookup: CDR1 SGHVS, CDR2 FQNEAQ. The CDR3 is made up of 14 amino acids. The V end was cut by 5 bases, the J end by 12 bases, with 19 bases between. In nucleotides, the CDR3 is TGTGCCAGCAGCCCTGCTCCGGGCTCGGTTAAGCTGTTTTTT. Encoded protein: CASSPAPGSVKLFF.

The V gene is TRBV12-3 or TRBV12-4, the J gene TRBJ2-1; D gene unclear. The CDR3 is 12 residues long. V lost 1 base to trimming and J lost 7 bases, with 5 bases between them. CDR3 protein: CASSLVRNEQFF. The CDR3, as DNA: TGTGCCAGCAGTTTAGTCCGGAATGAGCAGTTCTTC.

The chain uses TRBV23-1 and TRBJ2-7; D unresolved. TRBV23-1 is an ORF for which the function is uncertain. CDR3 length: 13 amino acids. Trimming pared 0 bases from V and 12 bases from J, leaving 15 bases between. The CDR3 DNA reads TGCGCCAGCAGTCAATCGGTAAGGCGGCCCAGGTACTTC. Translation gives CASSQSVRRPRYF.

CDR3 region: CASSDRVGHTDTQYF. The CDR3 region has the DNA TGTGCCAGCAGTGACCGAGTGGGGCACACAGATACGCAGTATTTT. The chain has TRBV25-1 and TRBJ2-3; perhaps TRBD1 as D (5 bases). The V and J ends lost 3 bases and 2 bases respectively, with 12 bases between them. The CDR3 totals 15 residues. The germline gives CDR1 MGHDK, CDR2 SYGVNS. The full variable domain, in which reference TRBV25-1 and TRBJ2-3 provide the parts outside the CDR3, is EADIYQTPRYLVIGTGKKITLECSQTMGHDKMYWYQQDPGMELHLIHYSYGVNSTEKGDLSSESTVSRIRTEHFPLTLESARPSHTSQYLCASSDRVGHTDTQYFGPGTRLTVL.

The V gene is TRBV11-3, the J gene TRBJ2-2; D is ambiguous. The CDR3 extends over 15 amino acids. Germline CDR1 is SGHNT and CDR2 is YENEEA. The V gene lost 1 base and the J gene lost 3 bases, with 9 bases spanning the gap. This chain's CDR3 is CASSLGPAHTGELFF. The CDR3 bases are TGTGCCAGCAGCTTAGGACCGGCGCACACCGGGGAGCTGTTTTTT.

The CDR3: CATKRRELSTEAFF. As DNA, the CDR3 is TGTGCCACCAAGCGGAGGGAATTGAGCACTGAAGCTTTCTTT. The rearrangement uses TRBV11-3 and TRBJ1-1; D gene unclear. Looked up from germline, CDR1 is SGHNT and CDR2 is YENEEA. V gave up 10 bases and J gave up 4 bases, with 19 bases separating them. This CDR3 region has 14 residues.

This clone has just a few counts. The chain links TRBV4-2 to TRBJ2-7; D is perhaps TRBD1 or TRBD2 (6 bases each). The CDR3 has 14 amino acids. Trimming cost V 4 bases and J 7 bases, with 17 bases left between them. Germline V gene sequence: CDR1 LGHNA, CDR2 YNFKEQ. CDR3 loop: CASSLWRGVGEQYF. The CDR3 nucleotides read TGTGCCAGCAGCCTCTGGAGGGGGGTGGGAGAGCAGTACTTC.

The V call is TRBV5-1, the J call TRBJ1-1; 9 positions agree with TRBD1. Trimming at V came to 4 bases and at J to 0 bases, leaving 4 bases not matched to a gene. The V gene's germline CDR1 is SGHRS and CDR2 YFSETQ. The CDR3 totals 15 residues. In DNA, the CDR3 is TGCGCCAGCAGCACCCGACAGGGGGTGAACACTGAAGCTTTCTTT. Its protein product is CASSTRQGVNTEAFF.

This chain links TRBV7-2 with TRBJ2-7; D unresolved. Trimming took off 5 bases at V and 4 bases at J, with 9 bases between the two ends. CDR1 SGHTA and CDR2 FQGNSA come from the germline V gene. The CDR3 runs to 12 residues. The CDR3 reads CASSDRLYEQYF. CDR3 coding DNA: TGTGCCAGCAGCGACCGACTTTACGAGCAGTACTTC.

This clone is classed as large. V and J are TRBV4-1 and TRBJ2-2; D tentatively fits TRBD1 or TRBD2 (5 bases each). V was trimmed by 0 bases and J by 7 bases, leaving 18 bases between them. CDR3 length: 17 amino acids. Germline V lookup: CDR1 MGHRA, CDR2 YSYEKL. CDR3 in DNA: TGCGCCAGCAGCCAAGATTTGGTCGTAGGGACCAACGGGGAGCTGTTTTTT. It translates to CASSQDLVVGTNGELFF.

The rearrangement links TRBV24-1 to TRBJ2-2; D uncertain. Trimming cost V 5 bases and J 6 bases, with 15 bases left between them. The CDR3 extends over 15 amino acids. Germline V CDR1 and CDR2: KGHDR, SFDVKD. CDR3 sequence: CATSVGGKGAGELFF. CDR3 sequence (DNA): TGTGCCACCAGTGTCGGCGGCAAGGGTGCCGGGGAGCTGTTTTTT.

The V gene is TRBV11-3, the J gene TRBJ2-5; 9 bases map to TRBD2. The CDR3 consists of 16 residues. Losses at the gene ends were 5 bases for V and 2 bases for J; bases not matched to a gene: 9. Germline V gene data show CDR1 as SGHNT and CDR2 as YENEEA. The CDR3 loop is CASSQVSGGQQETQYF. The CDR3 DNA follows: TGTGCCAGCAGCCAAGTCAGCGGGGGGCAACAAGAGACCCAGTACTTC. Together with reference TRBV11-3 and TRBJ2-5, the CDR3 gives the full variable domain: EAGVVQSPRYKIIEKKQPVAFWCNPISGHNTLYWYLQNLGQGPELLIRYENEEAVDDSQLPKDRFSAERLKGVDSTLKIQPAELGDSAVYLCASSQVSGGQQETQYFGPGTRLLVL.